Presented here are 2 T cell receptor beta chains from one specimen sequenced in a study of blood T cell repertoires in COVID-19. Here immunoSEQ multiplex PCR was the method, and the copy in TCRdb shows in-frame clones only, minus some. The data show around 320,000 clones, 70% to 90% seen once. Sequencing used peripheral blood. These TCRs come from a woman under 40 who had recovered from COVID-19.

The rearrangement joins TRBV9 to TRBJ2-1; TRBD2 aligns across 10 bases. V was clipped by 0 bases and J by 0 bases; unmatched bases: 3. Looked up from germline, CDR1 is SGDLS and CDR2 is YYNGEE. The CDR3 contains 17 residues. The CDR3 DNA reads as TGTGCCAGCAGCGTAGCCCCTAGCGGGAGCTCCTACAATGAGCAGTTCTTC. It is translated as CASSVAPSGSSYNEQFF.

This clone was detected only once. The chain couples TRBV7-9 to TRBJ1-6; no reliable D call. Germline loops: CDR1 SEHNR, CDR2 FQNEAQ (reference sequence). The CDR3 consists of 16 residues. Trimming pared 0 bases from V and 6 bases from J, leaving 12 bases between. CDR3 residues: CASSLASGLINSPLHF. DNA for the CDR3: TGTGCCAGCAGCTTAGCCAGCGGGTTAATTAATTCACCCCTCCACTTT.